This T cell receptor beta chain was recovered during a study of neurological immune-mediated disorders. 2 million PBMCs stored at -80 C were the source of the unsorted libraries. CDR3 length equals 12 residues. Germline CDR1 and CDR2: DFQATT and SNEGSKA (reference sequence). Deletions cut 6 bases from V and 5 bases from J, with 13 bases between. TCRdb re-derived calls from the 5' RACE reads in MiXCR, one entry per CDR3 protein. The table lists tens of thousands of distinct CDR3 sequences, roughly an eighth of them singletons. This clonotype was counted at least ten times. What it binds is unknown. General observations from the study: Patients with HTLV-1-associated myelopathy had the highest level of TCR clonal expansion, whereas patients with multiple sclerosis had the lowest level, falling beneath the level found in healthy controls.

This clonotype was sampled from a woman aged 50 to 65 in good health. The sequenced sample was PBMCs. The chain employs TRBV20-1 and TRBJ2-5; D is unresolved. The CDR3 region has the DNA TGCAGTGCCCCGACCCCGCTGGAGACCCAGTACTTC. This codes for CSAPTPLETQYF.